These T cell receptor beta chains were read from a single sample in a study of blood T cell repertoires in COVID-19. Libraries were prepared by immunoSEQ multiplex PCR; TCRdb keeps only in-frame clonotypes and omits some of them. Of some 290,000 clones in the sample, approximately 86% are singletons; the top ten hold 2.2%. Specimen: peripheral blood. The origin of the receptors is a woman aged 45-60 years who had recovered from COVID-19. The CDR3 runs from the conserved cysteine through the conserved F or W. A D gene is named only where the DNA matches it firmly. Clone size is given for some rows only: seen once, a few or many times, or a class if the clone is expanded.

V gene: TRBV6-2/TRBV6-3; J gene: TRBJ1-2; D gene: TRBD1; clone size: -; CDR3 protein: CASSTLTGGNYGYTF; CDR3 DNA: TGTGCCAGCAGTACCCTGACAGGGGGCAACTATGGCTACACCTTC
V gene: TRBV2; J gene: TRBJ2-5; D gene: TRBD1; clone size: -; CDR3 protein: CASSDRTGVETQYF; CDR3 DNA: TGTGCCAGCAGTGATCGGACAGGGGTAGAGACCCAGTACTTC
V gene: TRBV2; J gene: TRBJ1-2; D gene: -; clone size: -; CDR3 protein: CASRQGVYGYTF; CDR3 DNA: TGTGCCAGCAGACAGGGAGTCTATGGCTACACCTTC
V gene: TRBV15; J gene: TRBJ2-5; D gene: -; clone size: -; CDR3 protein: CATTHSEAGETQYF; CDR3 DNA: TGTGCCACCACCCACTCAGAGGCCGGGGAGACCCAGTACTTC
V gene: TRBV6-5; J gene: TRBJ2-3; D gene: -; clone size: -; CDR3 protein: CASGRDFTDTQYF; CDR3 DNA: TGTGCCAGCGGCAGGGACTTCACAGATACGCAGTATTTT
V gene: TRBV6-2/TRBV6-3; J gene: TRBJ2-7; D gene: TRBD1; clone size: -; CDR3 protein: CASSYPRTGIYEQYF; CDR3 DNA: TGTGCCAGCAGTTACCCCCGGACAGGGATCTACGAGCAGTACTTC
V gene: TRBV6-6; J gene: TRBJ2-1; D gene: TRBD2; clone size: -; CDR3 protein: CASSRLAGSSYNEQFF; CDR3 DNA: TGTGCCAGCAGTCGACTAGCGGGGAGCTCCTACAATGAGCAGTTCTTC
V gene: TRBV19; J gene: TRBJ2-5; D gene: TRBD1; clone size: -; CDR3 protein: CASGTGERETQYF; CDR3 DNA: TGTGCCAGTGGAACAGGGGAGAGGGAGACCCAGTACTTC
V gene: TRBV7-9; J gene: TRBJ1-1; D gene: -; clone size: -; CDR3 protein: CASSRMPRTSMNTEAFF; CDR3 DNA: TGTGCCAGCAGCCGAATGCCTCGGACAAGTATGAACACTGAAGCTTTCTTT
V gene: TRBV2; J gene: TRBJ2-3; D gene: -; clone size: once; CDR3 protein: CASSEGGQAEYF; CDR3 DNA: TGTGCCAGCAGTGAGGGAGGACAGGCTGAGTATTTT
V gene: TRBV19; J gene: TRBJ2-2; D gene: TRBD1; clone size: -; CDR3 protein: CASSTWDSLGELFF; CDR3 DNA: TGTGCCAGTAGTACTTGGGACAGTTTAGGGGAGCTGTTTTTT
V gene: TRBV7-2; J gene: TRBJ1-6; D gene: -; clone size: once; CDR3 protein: CASSLGPLPLHF; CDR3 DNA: TGTGCCAGCAGCTTAGGTCCTCTCCCCCTCCACTTT
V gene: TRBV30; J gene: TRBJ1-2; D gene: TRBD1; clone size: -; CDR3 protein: CAWSYQGARGYTF; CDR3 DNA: TGTGCCTGGAGTTACCAGGGGGCGCGAGGCTACACCTTC
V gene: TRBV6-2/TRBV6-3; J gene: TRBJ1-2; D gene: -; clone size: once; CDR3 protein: CASSYSSPMNYGYTF; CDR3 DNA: TGTGCCAGCAGTTACTCAAGCCCAATGAACTATGGCTACACCTTC
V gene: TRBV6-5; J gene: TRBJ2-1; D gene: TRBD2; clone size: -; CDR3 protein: CASRATSVGEQFF; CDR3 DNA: TGTGCCAGCAGAGCAACTAGCGTGGGTGAGCAGTTCTTC
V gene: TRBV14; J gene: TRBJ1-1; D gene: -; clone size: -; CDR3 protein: CASKSQVGDTEAFF; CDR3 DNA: TGTGCCAGTAAATCACAGGTCGGTGACACTGAAGCTTTCTTT
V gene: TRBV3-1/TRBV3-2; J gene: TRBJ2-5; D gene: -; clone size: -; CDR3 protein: CASSLLETQYF; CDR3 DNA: TGTGCCAGCAGCCTACTTGAGACCCAGTACTTC